This T cell receptor beta chain was sequenced during a study of human T cells and chemical hapten exposure. Study in general: After 6 days, upper back 0.01% DPC patch tests were scored.

Study-wide points: In comparison with controls, expanded TCRs gave rise to a significantly larger number of large CDR3 similarity clusters. Expanded TCR counts at PT1 were positively correlated with the patch test score.

TCRdb processed the RACE reads anew with MiXCR; each CDR3 protein has one entry. The sample has more than 95,000 distinct CDR3 sequences, around 10% seen once. A note on this clonotype: The target antigen is unknown.

The time point here: patch test 1, 2 weeks after DPC sensitization. Treatment defined: therapeutic diphenylcyclopropenone sensitization with weekly scalp DPC. Phlebotomy was performed prior to application of every patch test. The sequence was obtained from a woman in her forties or fifties with alopecia areata. Some clones in this sample may be carry-over from other donors' samples. The material sequenced was whole blood, taken in connection with sensitization to the hapten diphenylcyclopropenone (DPC).

The chain's CDR3 is CASSSRGVNQPQHF. The CDR3, as DNA: TGTGCCAGCAGCTCACGAGGGGTCAATCAGCCCCAGCATTTT. The J gene is TRBJ1-5, the V gene TRBV13, with a weak D call TRBD1 (5 bases). Per the germline V gene, CDR1 is PRHDT and CDR2 is FYEKMQ (reference sequence). The ends were cut back, 4 bases at V and 3 bases at J, with 10 bases in the middle. The CDR3 contains 14 residues. Drawing the rest from reference TRBV13 and TRBJ1-5, the complete variable domain is AAGVIQSPRHLIKEKRETATLKCYPIPRHDTVYWYQQGPGQDPQFLISFYEKMQSDKGSIPDRFSAQQFSDYHSELNMSSLELGDSALYFCASSSRGVNQPQHFGDGTRLSIL.